The 19 T cell receptor beta chains below were found in one sample sequenced in a study of T cell responses to AZD1222 COVID-19 vaccine. Assay used: immunoSEQ multiplex PCR; TCRdb lists only in-frame clones, some missing. The sample consists of about 120,000 clones, 65% to 85% of them appearing once. Sequenced material: peripheral blood, taken on day 0 of AZD1222 vaccination. Source of these receptors: an adult in good health.

The genes are TRBV6-6 and TRBJ1-2, with D unclear. CDR1 is MNHNY and CDR2 is SVGAGI in the germline V gene (reference sequence). The CDR3 sequence is 14 residues long. Trimming pared 3 bases from V and 2 bases from J, leaving 10 bases between. CDR3 sequence (DNA): TGTGCCAGCAGTTATCGAGCAGCAAACTATGGCTACACCTTC. This translates into CASSYRAANYGYTF.

The genes are TRBV7-3 and TRBJ2-2; TRBD2 matches 9 bases. Losses at the gene ends were 2 bases for V and 6 bases for J; bases not matched to a gene: 13. The CDR3 spans 18 residues. Per germline, CDR1 SGHTA and CDR2 FQGTGA. The CDR3 protein is CASSLRSRAGGLSGELFF. The CDR3 coding sequence is TGTGCCAGCAGCTTACGGTCCCGAGCGGGGGGCCTTTCCGGGGAGCTGTTTTTT. Full variable domain (outside the CDR3, taken from reference TRBV7-3 and TRBJ2-2): GAGVSQTPSNKVTEKGKYVELRCDPISGHTALYWYRQSLGQGPEFLIYFQGTGAADDSGLPNDRFFAVRPEGSVSTLKIQRTERGDSAVYLCASSLRSRAGGLSGELFFGEGSRLTVL.

The V and J genes are TRBV4-3 and TRBJ2-1, with 7 positions matching TRBD1. Looked up from germline, CDR1 is LGHNA and CDR2 is YSLEER. With V trimmed by 0 bases and J by 0 bases, 2 bases remained unmatched. CDR3 size: 16 residues. The CDR3 nucleotides are TGCGCCAGCAGCCAAGATCCAGGGGGCTCCTACAATGAGCAGTTCTTC. Its translation is CASSQDPGGSYNEQFF.

CDR3 loop: CASSLGPGLTYEQYF. The CDR3 DNA sequence: TGCGCCAGCAGCTTGGGCCCGGGACTTACCTACGAGCAGTACTTC. V is TRBV5-1 and J is TRBJ2-7; perhaps TRBD2 as D (6 bases). Deletions cut 0 bases from V and 2 bases from J, with 12 bases between. Germline CDR1 SGHRS, CDR2 YFSETQ. This CDR3 is 15 amino acids long.

The chain recombines TRBV4-1 with TRBJ1-5, with D possibly being TRBD1 (5 bases). The CDR3 loop spans 14 amino acids. V was pared by 4 bases and J by 4 bases, with 11 bases between. Germline V gene lookup returns CDR1 MGHRA and CDR2 YSYEKL. Written as DNA, the CDR3 is TGCGCCAGCAGCCCCCGAGAGGGGAATCAGCCCCAGCATTTT. This encodes CASSPREGNQPQHF.

V usage is TRBV21-1 and J usage is TRBJ2-7; TRBD2 is taken as the D call from the table, unchecked against the DNA. TRBV21-1 is a pseudogene segment. The CDR3 sequence is 17 residues long. CDR3 nucleotides: TGTGCCAGCAGCAAAGCGGATAGCGGGAGGGTCAGCTACGAGCAGTACTTC. Protein: CASSKADSGRVSYEQYF.

The chain joins TRBV5-1 to TRBJ2-1; tentative D call: TRBD1 (6 bases). The CDR3 has 14 amino acids. The germline CDR1 and CDR2 sequences are SGHRS and YFSETQ. V was cut by 4 bases and J by 2 bases, with 10 bases left in between. CDR3: CASSGGLPYNEQFF. In DNA form, the CDR3 reads TGCGCCAGCAGCGGGGGCCTACCCTACAATGAGCAGTTCTTC.

The V gene is TRBV7-9, the J gene TRBJ2-3, with 7 positions matching TRBD1. From germline, CDR1 is SEHNR and CDR2 FQNEAQ (reference sequence). The CDR3 has 17 residues. V was pared by 4 bases and J by 2 bases, with 12 bases of the junction left unmatched. Written as DNA, the CDR3 is TGTGCCAGCAGCTCCCCCAGGGGGACATCCGACACAGATACGCAGTATTTT. Protein product: CASSSPRGTSDTDTQYF.

V and J are TRBV29-1 and TRBJ2-3; perhaps TRBD2 as D (6 bases). This CDR3 has 15 amino acids. The germline V gene encodes CDR1 SQVTM and CDR2 ANQGSEA. V gave up 3 bases and J gave up 2 bases, with 15 bases separating them. As DNA, the CDR3 is TGCAGCGTTGAGGGAGGCCAGGGTGCCACAGATACGCAGTATTTT. Its translation is CSVEGGQGATDTQYF.

This chain uses TRBV5-1 with TRBJ2-3; the match to TRBD2 covers 12 bases. CDR1 is SGHRS, CDR2 YFSETQ, per germline. Trimming removed 1 base from V and 5 bases from J; junction bases left unmatched: 5. The CDR3 spans 16 residues. This chain's CDR3 is CASSLMTSGSRDTQYF. CDR3 DNA sequence: TGCGCCAGCAGCTTGATGACTAGCGGGAGTAGAGATACGCAGTATTTT.

V is TRBV5-5 and J is TRBJ1-1, with a tentative D call TRBD1 (6 bases). CDR1 and CDR2 (germline): SGHKS, YYEKEE (reference sequence). The CDR3 sequence is 17 residues long. V was trimmed by 4 bases and J by 0 bases, leaving 19 bases between them. The CDR3 region has the DNA TGTGCCAGCAGCCTGGGGGGCGCGGGTTCCATGAACACTGAAGCTTTCTTT. Translating it yields CASSLGGAGSMNTEAFF.

This rearrangement joins TRBV5-6 to TRBJ2-6, with D hard to call. Germline CDR1 is SGHDT and CDR2 is YYEEEE. This CDR3 spans 14 amino acids. Trimming removed 0 bases at V and 3 bases at J, with 4 bases between. CDR3 region: CASSLEGGANVLTF. The CDR3 coding sequence is TGTGCCAGCAGCTTGGAAGGTGGGGCCAACGTCCTGACTTTC.

The CDR3 DNA follows: TGTGCCAGCAGCTTCGAGGACGCCTCCCTCTATGGCTACACCTTC. This sequence encodes CASSFEDASLYGYTF. The V call is TRBV11-2, the J call TRBJ1-2; the D is unclear. The CDR3 contains 15 residues. The V gene's germline CDR1 is SGHAT and CDR2 FQNNGV. The V gene lost 3 bases and the J gene lost 4 bases, with 15 bases spanning the gap.

V is TRBV30 and J is TRBJ1-5; 9 bases fit TRBD1. This CDR3 spans 15 amino acids. J was trimmed by 6 bases and V by 0 bases; bases with no gene match: 6. CDR1 GTSNPN and CDR2 SVGIG come from the germline V gene (reference sequence). In DNA form, the CDR3 reads TGTGCCTGGAGTGTGACAGGGGGAACAAGTCAGCCCCAGCATTTT. Translated: CAWSVTGGTSQPQHF. Full variable domain (missing parts from reference TRBV30 and TRBJ1-5): SQTIHQWPATLVQPVGSPLSLECTVEGTSNPNLYWYRQAAGRGLQLLFYSVGIGQISSEVPQNLSASRPQDRQFILSSKKLLLSDSGFYLCAWSVTGGTSQPQHFGDGTRLSIL.

The gene calls are TRBV24-1 and TRBJ2-1; 8 bases agree with TRBD2. The germline gives CDR1 KGHDR, CDR2 SFDVKD. The CDR3 has 15 residues. With V trimmed by 6 bases and J by 5 bases, 8 bases remained unmatched. The CDR3 DNA reads as TGTGCCACCAGTCCCCTAGCGGGCTCAAACAATGAGCAGTTCTTC. Residues: CATSPLAGSNNEQFF.

The chain couples TRBV5-6 to TRBJ1-5, with 7 bases fitting TRBD1. Germline V gene sequence: CDR1 SGHDT, CDR2 YYEEEE. V was clipped by 4 bases and J by 0 bases; unmatched bases: 7. The CDR3 covers 16 residues. In nucleotides, the CDR3 is TGTGCCAGCAGCCAGACAGGGCAGTATAGCAATCAGCCCCAGCATTTT. As protein: CASSQTGQYSNQPQHF.

The chain is built from TRBV4-3 and TRBJ1-2; D is unclear. This CDR3 comprises 15 residues. Trimming stripped 0 bases from V and 6 bases from J, with 14 bases between. Germline CDR1 and CDR2: LGHNA and YSLEER. The CDR3 spells CASSQDWNRGHGYTF. The CDR3 nucleotides read TGCGCCAGCAGCCAAGATTGGAACAGAGGGCATGGCTACACCTTC.

The gene calls are TRBV27 and TRBJ1-6; 9 nucleotides align to TRBD1. Germline-derived CDR1 and CDR2 are MNHEY and SMNVEV (reference sequence). CDR3 length equals 15 residues. V trimming: 3 bases; J trimming: 6 bases; junction bases outside the gene matches: 3. The CDR3 loop reads CASSFGQGSNSPLHF. CDR3 bases: TGTGCCAGCAGTTTCGGACAGGGGAGTAATTCACCCCTCCACTTT.

The chain recombines TRBV25-1 with TRBJ1-2; D gene ambiguous. Germline V CDR1 and CDR2: MGHDK, SYGVNS. The V and J ends lost 4 bases and 5 bases respectively, with 5 bases between them. The CDR3 contains 11 residues. The CDR3 loop reads CASSGQYGYTF. CDR3 nucleotides: TGTGCCAGCAGTGGGCAGTATGGCTACACCTTC.